In its sample, the clone carrying this T cell receptor (delta chain) is medium-sized. Unmatched junction bases numbered 2, after V lost 3 bases and J lost 5 bases. CDR1 is GEAIGNYY, CDR2 EKD, per germline. The length of the CDR3 is 15 residues. This entry comes from a study of gamma-delta T cells after stem cell transplantation. TCRdb fed the RT-PCR reads into CATT to redo clone calling. In the table there are about 7,800 delta-chain clones, 13% to 15% of which are singletons. The V call is TRDV2, the J call TRDJ3; TRDD3 matches 8 bases. The sequence was collected from a human donor. It is not recorded whose cells these are; they may come from a transplant donor. Source material: gamma-delta T cells. The CDR3 region has the DNA TGTGCCTGTGACTGGGGGATCGGGGACACCCGACAGATGTTTTTC. Its protein product is CACDWGIGDTRQMFF.